The source of this T cell receptor (beta chain) is a study of cytomegalovirus exposure and HLA in healthy donors. Primers for the PCR totalled 60 Vbeta and 13 Jbeta. In the source study's methods: Around 83 million unique TCR beta chains, roughly 11 million shared, were counted in a later analysis. TCRdb keeps only in-frame clones here, not all; method: immunoSEQ multiplex PCR. V, J and clone size were drawn from that table, and D and trimming were deduced from the DNA. The table shows fewer than 110,000 clones, with around 85% occurring only once. V gave up 11 bases and J gave up 4 bases; unmatched junction bases: 7. Germline-derived CDR1 and CDR2 are SEHNR and FQNEAQ (reference sequence). The length of the CDR3 is 12 residues.

The clonotype comes from a man in his thirties or forties in good health and CMV-seronegative. The chain couples TRBV7-9 to TRBJ1-1; the match to TRBD1 covers 7 bases. The sample taken for sequencing was PBMCs. Written as DNA, the CDR3 is TGTGCCGTAGTACAGGGGCGCACTGAAGCTTTCTTT. This codes for CAVVQGRTEAFF.